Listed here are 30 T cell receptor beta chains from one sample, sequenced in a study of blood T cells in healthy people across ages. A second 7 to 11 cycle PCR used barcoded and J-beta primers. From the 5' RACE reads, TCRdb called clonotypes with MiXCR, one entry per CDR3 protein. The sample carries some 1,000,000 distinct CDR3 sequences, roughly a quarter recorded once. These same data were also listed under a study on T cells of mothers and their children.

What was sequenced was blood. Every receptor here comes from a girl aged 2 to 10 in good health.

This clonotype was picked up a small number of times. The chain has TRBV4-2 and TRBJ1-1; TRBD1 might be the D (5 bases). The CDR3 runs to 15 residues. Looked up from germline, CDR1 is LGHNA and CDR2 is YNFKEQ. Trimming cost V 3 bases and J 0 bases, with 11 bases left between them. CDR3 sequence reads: CASSQGGGVNTEAFF. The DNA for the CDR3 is TGTGCCAGCAGCCAGGGGGGAGGGGTGAACACTGAAGCTTTCTTT.

This CDR3 reads CASSQDERGGMGNNEQFF. The CDR3 nucleotides are TGTGCCAGCAGCCAAGATGAAAGAGGCGGTATGGGAAACAATGAGCAGTTCTTC. The chain recombines TRBV3-1 with TRBJ2-1; D not certain. Between the trimmed V and J ends, which lost 0 bases and 5 bases, there was a span of 20 bases. Germline CDR1 reads LGHDT; CDR2 reads YNNKEL (reference sequence). This CDR3 has 18 amino acids.

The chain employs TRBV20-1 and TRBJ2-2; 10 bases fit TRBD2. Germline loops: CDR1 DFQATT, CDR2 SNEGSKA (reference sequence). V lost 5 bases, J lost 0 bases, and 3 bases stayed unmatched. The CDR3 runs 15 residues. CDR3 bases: TGCAGTGCTTCTGGACTAGCGGCGAACACCGGGGAGCTGTTTTTT. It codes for CSASGLAANTGELFF.

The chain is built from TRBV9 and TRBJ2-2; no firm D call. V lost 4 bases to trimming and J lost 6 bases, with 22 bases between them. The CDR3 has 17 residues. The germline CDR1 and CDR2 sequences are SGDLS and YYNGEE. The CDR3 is CASSTPHFGGIPGELFF. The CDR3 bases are TGTGCCAGCAGCACACCACACTTTGGCGGAATCCCCGGGGAGCTGTTTTTT.

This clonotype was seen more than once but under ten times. CDR3 residues: CASRITGFSNQPQHF. The CDR3 DNA is TGTGCCAGCAGGATAACAGGATTTAGCAATCAGCCCCAGCATTTT. The J gene is TRBJ1-5, the V gene TRBV6-5; perhaps TRBD1 as D (5 bases). This CDR3 has 15 residues. Trimming stripped 6 bases from V and 0 bases from J, with 12 bases between. Looked up from germline, CDR1 is MNHEY and CDR2 is SVGAGI.

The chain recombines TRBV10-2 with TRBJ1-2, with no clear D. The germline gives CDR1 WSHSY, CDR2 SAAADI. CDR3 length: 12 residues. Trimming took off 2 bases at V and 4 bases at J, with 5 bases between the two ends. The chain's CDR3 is CASSESRYGYTF. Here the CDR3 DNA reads TGCGCCAGCAGTGAGAGCCGCTATGGCTACACCTTC.

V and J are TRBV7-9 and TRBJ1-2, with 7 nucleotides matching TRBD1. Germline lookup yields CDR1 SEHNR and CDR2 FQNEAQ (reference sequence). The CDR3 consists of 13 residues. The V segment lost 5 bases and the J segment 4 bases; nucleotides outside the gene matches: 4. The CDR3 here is CASSRTGFYGYTF. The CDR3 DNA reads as TGTGCCAGCAGCCGGACAGGCTTCTATGGCTACACCTTC.

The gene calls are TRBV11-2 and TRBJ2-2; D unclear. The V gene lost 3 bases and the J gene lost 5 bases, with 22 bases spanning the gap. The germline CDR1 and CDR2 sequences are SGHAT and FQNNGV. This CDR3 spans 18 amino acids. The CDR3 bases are TGTGCCAGCAGCTTGCCGGGCCCGGTTGTACTGGTGACCGGGGAGCTGTTTTTT. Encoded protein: CASSLPGPVVLVTGELFF.

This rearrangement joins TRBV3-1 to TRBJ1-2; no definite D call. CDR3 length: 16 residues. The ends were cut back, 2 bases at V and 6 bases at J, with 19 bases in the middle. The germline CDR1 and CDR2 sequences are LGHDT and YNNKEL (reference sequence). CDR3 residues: CASSQRKPSRGHGYTF. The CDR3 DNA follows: TGTGCCAGCAGCCAAAGGAAGCCCTCAAGAGGTCATGGCTACACCTTC.

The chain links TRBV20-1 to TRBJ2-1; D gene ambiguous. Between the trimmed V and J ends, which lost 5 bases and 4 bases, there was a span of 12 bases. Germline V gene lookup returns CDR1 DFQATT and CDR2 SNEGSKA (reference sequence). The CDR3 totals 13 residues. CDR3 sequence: CSAANGPYNEQFF. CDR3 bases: TGCAGTGCTGCCAACGGGCCTTACAATGAGCAGTTCTTC.

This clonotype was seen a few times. The CDR3 DNA reads as TGTGCCAGCAGAGCCCCGACGGGGCTCCCATCCTACGAGCAGTACTTC. It encodes CASRAPTGLPSYEQYF. This chain links TRBV2 with TRBJ2-7; possibly TRBD1 or TRBD2 for D (5 bases each). V was cut by 6 bases and J by 1 base, with 19 bases left in between. Germline CDR1 reads SNHLY; CDR2 reads FYNNEI. There are 16 residues in the CDR3.

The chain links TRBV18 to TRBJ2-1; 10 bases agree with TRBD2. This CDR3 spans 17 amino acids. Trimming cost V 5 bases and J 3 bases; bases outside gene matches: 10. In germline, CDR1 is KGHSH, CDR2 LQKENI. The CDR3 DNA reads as TGTGCCAGCTCAAATAGCGGGGGGCCTTTACACTACAATGAGCAGTTCTTC. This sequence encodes CASSNSGGPLHYNEQFF. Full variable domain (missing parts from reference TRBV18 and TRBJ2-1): NAGVMQNPRHLVRRRGQEARLRCSPMKGHSHVYWYRQLPEEGLKFMVYLQKENIIDESGMPKERFSAEFPKEGPSILRIQQVVRGDSAAYFCASSNSGGPLHYNEQFFGPGTRLTVL.

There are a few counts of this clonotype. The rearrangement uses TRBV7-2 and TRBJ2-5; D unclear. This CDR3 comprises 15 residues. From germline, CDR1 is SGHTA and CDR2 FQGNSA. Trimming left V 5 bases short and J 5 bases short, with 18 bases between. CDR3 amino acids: CASSLDGATGETQYF. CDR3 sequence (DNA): TGTGCCAGCAGCCTTGACGGAGCTACTGGGGAGACCCAGTACTTC.

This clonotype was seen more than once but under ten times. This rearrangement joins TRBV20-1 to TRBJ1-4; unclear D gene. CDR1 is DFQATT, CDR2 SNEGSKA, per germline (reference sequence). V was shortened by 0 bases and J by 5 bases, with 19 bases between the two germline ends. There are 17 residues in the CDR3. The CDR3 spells CSARDSSYLLSNEKLFF. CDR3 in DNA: TGCAGTGCTAGAGATTCGAGTTATTTACTCTCAAATGAAAAACTGTTTTTT.

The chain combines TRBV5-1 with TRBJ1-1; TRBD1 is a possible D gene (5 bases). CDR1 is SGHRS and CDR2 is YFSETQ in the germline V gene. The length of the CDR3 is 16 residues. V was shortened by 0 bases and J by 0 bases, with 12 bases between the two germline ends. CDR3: CASSLATVHVNTEAFF. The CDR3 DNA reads TGCGCCAGCAGCTTGGCGACAGTCCACGTGAACACTGAAGCTTTCTTT.

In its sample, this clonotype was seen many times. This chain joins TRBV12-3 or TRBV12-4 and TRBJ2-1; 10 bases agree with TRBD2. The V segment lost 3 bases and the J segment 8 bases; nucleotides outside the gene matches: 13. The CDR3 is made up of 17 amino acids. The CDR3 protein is CASSLGPLAGVTDEQFF. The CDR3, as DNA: TGTGCCAGCAGTTTGGGTCCCCTAGCGGGAGTCACGGATGAGCAGTTCTTC.

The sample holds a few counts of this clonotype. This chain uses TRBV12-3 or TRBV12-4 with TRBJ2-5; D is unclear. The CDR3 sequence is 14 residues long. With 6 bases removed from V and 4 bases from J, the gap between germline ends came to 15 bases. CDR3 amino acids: CASRHYSGLETQYF. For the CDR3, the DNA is TGTGCCAGCAGGCACTACTCCGGCTTAGAGACCCAGTACTTC.

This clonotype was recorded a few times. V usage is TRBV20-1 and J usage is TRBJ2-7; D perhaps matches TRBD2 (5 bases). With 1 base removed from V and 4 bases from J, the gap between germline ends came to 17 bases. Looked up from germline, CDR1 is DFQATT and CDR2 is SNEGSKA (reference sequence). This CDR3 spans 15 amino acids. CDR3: CSARVRGSSRYEQYF. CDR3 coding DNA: TGCAGTGCTAGAGTTCGAGGGTCCAGTCGGTACGAGCAGTACTTC.

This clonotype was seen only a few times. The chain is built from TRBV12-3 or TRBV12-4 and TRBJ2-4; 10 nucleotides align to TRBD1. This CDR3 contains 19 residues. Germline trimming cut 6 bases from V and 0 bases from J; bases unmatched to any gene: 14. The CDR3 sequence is CASSYRTGGDKIAKNIQYF. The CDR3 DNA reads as TGTGCCAGCAGCTATAGGACAGGGGGGGATAAGATAGCCAAAAACATTCAGTACTTC.

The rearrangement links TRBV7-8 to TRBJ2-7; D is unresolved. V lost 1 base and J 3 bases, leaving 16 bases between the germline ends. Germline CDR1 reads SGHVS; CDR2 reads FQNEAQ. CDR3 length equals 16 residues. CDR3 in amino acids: CASSLDDPGPLYEQYF. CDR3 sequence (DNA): TGTGCCAGCAGCTTAGATGACCCCGGGCCGCTCTACGAGCAGTACTTC. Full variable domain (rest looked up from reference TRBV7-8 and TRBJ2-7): GAGVSQSPRYKVAKRGQDVALRCDPISGHVSLFWYQQALGQGPEFLTYFQNEAQLDKSGLPSDRFFAERPEGSVSTLKIQRTQQEDSAVYLCASSLDDPGPLYEQYFGPGTRLTVT.

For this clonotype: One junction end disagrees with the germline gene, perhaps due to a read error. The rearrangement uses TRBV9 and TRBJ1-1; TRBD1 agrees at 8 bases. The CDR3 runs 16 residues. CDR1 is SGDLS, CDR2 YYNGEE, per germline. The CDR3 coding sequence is TGTGTCAGCAGCCCCCGAGCCGGGACAGGGAACACTGAAGCTTTCTTT. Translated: CVSSPRAGTGNTEAFF. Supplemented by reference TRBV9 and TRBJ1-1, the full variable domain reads DSGVTQTPKHLITATGQRVTLRCSPRSGDLSVYWYQQSLDQGLQFLIQYYNGEERAKGNILERFSAQQFPDLHSELNLSSLELGDSALYFCVSSPRAGTGNTEAFFGQGTRLTVV.

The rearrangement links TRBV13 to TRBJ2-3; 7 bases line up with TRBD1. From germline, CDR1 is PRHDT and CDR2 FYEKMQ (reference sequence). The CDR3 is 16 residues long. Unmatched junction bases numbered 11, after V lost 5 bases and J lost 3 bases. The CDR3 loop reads CASSNSTGVGTDTQYF. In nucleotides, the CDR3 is TGTGCCAGCAGCAACTCCACAGGGGTGGGGACAGATACGCAGTATTTT.

CDR3 loop: CASSLATVDEQFF. CDR3 sequence (DNA): TGTGCCAGCAGCTTGGCCACAGTCGATGAGCAGTTCTTC. The chain recombines TRBV5-6 with TRBJ2-5; D is unresolved. The DNA end favors TRBJ2-1, so the J call may be wrong. Germline-derived CDR1 and CDR2 are SGHDT and YYEEEE. This CDR3 is built from 13 residues.

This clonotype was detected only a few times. The CDR3 region has the DNA TGCGCCAGCCGCTCACCGGGACAGGGGCCCGGGGAGCTGTTTTTT. Its protein is CASRSPGQGPGELFF. J is TRBJ2-2 and V is TRBV4-1, with 10 bases aligning to TRBD1. Germline V CDR1 and CDR2: MGHRA, YSYEKL. The CDR3 is 15 amino acids. The junction had 9 bases not matched to a gene; V was cut back by 8 bases and J by 6 bases.

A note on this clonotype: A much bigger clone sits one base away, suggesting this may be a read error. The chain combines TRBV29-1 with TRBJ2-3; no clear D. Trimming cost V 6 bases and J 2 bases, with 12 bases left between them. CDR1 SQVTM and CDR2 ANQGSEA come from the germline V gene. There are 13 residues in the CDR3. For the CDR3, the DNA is TGCAGCGTCCTGGCCCTAAACACAGATACGCAGTATTTT. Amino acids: CSVLALNTDTQYF.

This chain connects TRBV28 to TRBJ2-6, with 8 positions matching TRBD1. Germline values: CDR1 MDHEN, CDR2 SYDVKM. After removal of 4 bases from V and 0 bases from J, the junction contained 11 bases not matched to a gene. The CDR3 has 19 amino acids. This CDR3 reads CASSSLAGGLLSGANVLTF. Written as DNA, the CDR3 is TGTGCCAGCAGTTCCCTGGCAGGGGGCCTTCTCTCTGGGGCCAACGTCCTGACTTTC.

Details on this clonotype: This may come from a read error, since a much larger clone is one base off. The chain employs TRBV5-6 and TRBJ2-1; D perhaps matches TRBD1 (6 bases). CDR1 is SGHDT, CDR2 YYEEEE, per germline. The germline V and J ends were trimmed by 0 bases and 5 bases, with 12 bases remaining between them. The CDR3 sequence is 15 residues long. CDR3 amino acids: CASSLGQGTHNEQFF. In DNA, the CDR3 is TGTGCCAGCAGCTTGGGGCAGGGGACCCACAATGAGCAGTTCTTC.

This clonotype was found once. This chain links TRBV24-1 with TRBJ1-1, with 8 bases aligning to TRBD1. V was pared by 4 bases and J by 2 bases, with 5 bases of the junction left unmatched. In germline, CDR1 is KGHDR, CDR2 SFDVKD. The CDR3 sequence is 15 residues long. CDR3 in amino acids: CATSDGQGHNTEAFF. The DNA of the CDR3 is TGTGCCACCAGTGACGGACAGGGACATAACACTGAAGCTTTCTTT.

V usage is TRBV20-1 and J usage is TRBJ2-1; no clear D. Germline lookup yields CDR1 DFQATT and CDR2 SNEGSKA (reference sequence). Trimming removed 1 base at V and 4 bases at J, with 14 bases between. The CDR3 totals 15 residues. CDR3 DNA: TGCAGTGCTAGAGGCGGCTCAGTAAAATACAATGAGCAGTTCTTC. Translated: CSARGGSVKYNEQFF.

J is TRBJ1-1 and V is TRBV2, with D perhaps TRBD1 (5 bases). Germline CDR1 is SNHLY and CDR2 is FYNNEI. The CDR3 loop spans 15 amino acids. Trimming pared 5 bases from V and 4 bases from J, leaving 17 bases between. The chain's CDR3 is CASSPQGGWVTEAFF. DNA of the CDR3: TGTGCCAGCAGTCCCCAGGGCGGGTGGGTCACTGAAGCTTTCTTT.